This is a list of T cell receptor beta chains from one sample in a study of radiotherapy plus CTLA-4 blockade in lung cancer. Sequencing used immunoSEQ multiplex PCR; TCRdb keeps in-frame clones, though not all of them. The repertoire holds over 14,000 clones, with under 75% as singletons. Sample: peripheral blood, taken from a patient treated with radiotherapy plus ipilimumab. The source is a human donor with non-small cell lung cancer whose response to radiotherapy plus ipilimumab could not be evaluated. The CDR3 runs from the conserved cysteine through the conserved F or W. The D gene is left open where the match is weak. Expanded clones get a size class; other rows say once, few or many, or leave the size out.

clone_size: NA
j_call: TRBJ2-3
v_call: TRBV19
d_call: TRBD2
cdr3_nt: TGTGCCAGTAGTCGCATACTAGCGGGGGGGGCAGATACGCAGTATTTT
cdr3_aa: CASSRILAGGADTQYF

clone_size: NA
j_call: TRBJ2-3
v_call: TRBV28
d_call: NA
cdr3_nt: TGTGCCAGCAGACCCGGGACTGGCACAGATACGCAGTATTTT
cdr3_aa: CASRPGTGTDTQYF

clone_size: NA
j_call: TRBJ1-1
v_call: TRBV29-1
d_call: NA
cdr3_nt: TGCAGCGTTAAAACGAGGGTGGGGACTGAAGCTTTCTTT
cdr3_aa: CSVKTRVGTEAFF

clone_size: NA
j_call: TRBJ2-2
v_call: TRBV2
d_call: NA
cdr3_nt: TGTGCCAGCAGAAGCGAGAACACCGGGGAGCTGTTTTTT
cdr3_aa: CASRSENTGELFF

clone_size: once
j_call: TRBJ2-1
v_call: TRBV10-3
d_call: NA
cdr3_nt: TGTGCCATCAACGAGGGTGGGGACACGTTCTTC
cdr3_aa: CAINEGGDTFF

clone_size: NA
j_call: TRBJ2-3
v_call: TRBV7-2
d_call: TRBD2
cdr3_nt: TGTGCCAGCAGCTTGACGAGCGGGGGGGCAGGGTTGGATACGCAGTATTTT
cdr3_aa: CASSLTSGGAGLDTQYF

clone_size: NA
j_call: TRBJ1-2
v_call: TRBV7-9
d_call: TRBD1
cdr3_nt: TGTGCCAGCAGGGGCGCAGGGGGCCCGGATGGCTACACCTTC
cdr3_aa: CASRGAGGPDGYTF

clone_size: NA
j_call: TRBJ2-2
v_call: TRBV2
d_call: NA
cdr3_nt: TGTGCCAGCATCTACTACCCTGGCGGGGAGCTGTTTTTT
cdr3_aa: CASIYYPGGELFF

clone_size: NA
j_call: TRBJ2-3
v_call: TRBV7-2
d_call: TRBD1
cdr3_nt: TGTGCCAGCAGCAAGACCGGGACAGGGGTCCCATTGGCGCAGTATTTT
cdr3_aa: CASSKTGTGVPLAQYF

clone_size: NA
j_call: TRBJ1-5
v_call: TRBV7-2
d_call: TRBD1
cdr3_nt: TGTGCCAGCAGCTTACAGGGGGCGGGACAGCCCCAGCATTTT
cdr3_aa: CASSLQGAGQPQHF

clone_size: once
j_call: TRBJ1-2
v_call: TRBV30
d_call: NA
cdr3_nt: TGTGCCTGGAGTGCCAGAGCCGGGACTACGGGGGAAGGCTACACCTTC
cdr3_aa: CAWSARAGTTGEGYTF

clone_size: NA
j_call: TRBJ2-1
v_call: TRBV18
d_call: TRBD1
cdr3_nt: TGTGCCAGCTCACCGGGGACAGCGAAGGAGCAGTTCTTC
cdr3_aa: CASSPGTAKEQFF

clone_size: NA
j_call: TRBJ2-2
v_call: TRBV30
d_call: TRBD2
cdr3_nt: TGTGCCTGGACCAGGACTAGTCGGACCGGGGAGCTGTTTTTT
cdr3_aa: CAWTRTSRTGELFF

clone_size: few
j_call: TRBJ1-3
v_call: TRBV4-2
d_call: NA
cdr3_nt: TGTGCCAGCAGCCAAGATTCAGGGGAGAACTCTGGAAACACCATATATTTT
cdr3_aa: CASSQDSGENSGNTIYF

clone_size: few
j_call: TRBJ1-1
v_call: TRBV10-3
d_call: NA
cdr3_nt: TGTGCCATCAGTGATTACAGTGCATCGAACACTGAAGCTTTCTTT
cdr3_aa: CAISDYSASNTEAFF

clone_size: once
j_call: TRBJ1-5
v_call: TRBV7-9
d_call: TRBD1
cdr3_nt: TGTGCCAGCGGACAGGGGGTAGGTCAGCCCCAGCATTTT
cdr3_aa: CASGQGVGQPQHF

clone_size: NA
j_call: TRBJ1-1
v_call: TRBV9
d_call: NA
cdr3_nt: TGTGCCAGCAGCCCCCAGGGGAACACTGAAGCTTTCTTT
cdr3_aa: CASSPQGNTEAFF

clone_size: NA
j_call: TRBJ2-1
v_call: TRBV18
d_call: TRBD2
cdr3_nt: TGTGCCAGCTCACTTACTAGCGGGGGGCCGGATGAGCAGTTCTTC
cdr3_aa: CASSLTSGGPDEQFF

clone_size: NA
j_call: TRBJ2-1
v_call: TRBV7-2
d_call: NA
cdr3_nt: TGTGCCAGCAGCCCCGTCGGGGGTCCAAGAAATGAGCAGTTCTTC
cdr3_aa: CASSPVGGPRNEQFF

clone_size: NA
j_call: TRBJ1-5
v_call: TRBV5-1
d_call: NA
cdr3_nt: TGCGCCAGCAGCTCCGGGGGGGAAAATAAGCCCCAGCATTTT
cdr3_aa: CASSSGGENKPQHF

clone_size: NA
j_call: TRBJ2-3
v_call: TRBV5-1
d_call: TRBD2
cdr3_nt: TGCGCCAGCAGCTTCGGGGGGGCCGGAGATACGCAGTATTTT
cdr3_aa: CASSFGGAGDTQYF

clone_size: NA
j_call: TRBJ2-1
v_call: TRBV27
d_call: TRBD1
cdr3_nt: TGTGCCAGCAGTCCCTCCGGGACAGGATCCTACAATGAGCAGTTCTTC
cdr3_aa: CASSPSGTGSYNEQFF

clone_size: NA
j_call: TRBJ1-4
v_call: TRBV6-1
d_call: TRBD1
cdr3_nt: TGTGCCAGCGGTCGGACAGGGGTTGCAAAACTGTTTTTT
cdr3_aa: CASGRTGVAKLFF

clone_size: NA
j_call: TRBJ1-1
v_call: TRBV7-2
d_call: TRBD1
cdr3_nt: TGTGCCAGCAGGACGACAGGGGGCACTGAAGCTTTCTTT
cdr3_aa: CASRTTGGTEAFF

clone_size: NA
j_call: TRBJ1-5
v_call: TRBV27
d_call: NA
cdr3_nt: TGTGCCAGCAGCAGGGAGGGGGGGAATCAGCCCCAGCATTTT
cdr3_aa: CASSREGGNQPQHF

clone_size: once
j_call: TRBJ2-1
v_call: TRBV6-6
d_call: TRBD2
cdr3_nt: TGTGCCAGCAGTTTCGGACTAGCGGGGGGCTACAATGAGCAGTTCTTC
cdr3_aa: CASSFGLAGGYNEQFF

clone_size: NA
j_call: TRBJ2-3
v_call: TRBV25-1
d_call: TRBD2
cdr3_nt: TGTGCCAGCAGTCCGGGGGCGGGGGGTAACACAGATACGCAGTATTTT
cdr3_aa: CASSPGAGGNTDTQYF

clone_size: NA
j_call: TRBJ1-1
v_call: TRBV29-1
d_call: TRBD1
cdr3_nt: TGCAGCGTTGAAGACAGGGGGCTCACTGAAGCTTTCTTT
cdr3_aa: CSVEDRGLTEAFF

clone_size: NA
j_call: TRBJ2-5
v_call: TRBV13
d_call: NA
cdr3_nt: TGTGCCAGCAGCTTAGTTGGGGCGCTGGAGACCCAGTACTTC
cdr3_aa: CASSLVGALETQYF

clone_size: few
j_call: TRBJ2-2
v_call: TRBV5-5
d_call: NA
cdr3_nt: TGCGCCAGCAGCCAAGATCGAGGGAACACCGGGGAGCTGTTTTTT
cdr3_aa: CASSQDRGNTGELFF

clone_size: once
j_call: TRBJ2-1
v_call: TRBV5-1
d_call: TRBD1
cdr3_nt: TGCGCCAGCAGCTTAACAGGGGACAACTACAATGAGCAGTTCTTC
cdr3_aa: CASSLTGDNYNEQFF

clone_size: NA
j_call: TRBJ2-2
v_call: TRBV7-9
d_call: NA
cdr3_nt: TGTGCCAGCAGCTCCCCAATACCGGGACAGAACACCGGGGAGCTGTTTTTT
cdr3_aa: CASSSPIPGQNTGELFF

clone_size: NA
j_call: TRBJ2-5
v_call: TRBV5-1
d_call: NA
cdr3_nt: TGCGCCAGCAGCTGGGACAGGGGGCAACTAGCGGGGGCTGGAGAGACCCAGTACTTC
cdr3_aa: CASSWDRGQLAGAGETQYF

clone_size: NA
j_call: TRBJ1-6
v_call: TRBV6-1
d_call: NA
cdr3_nt: TGTGCCAGCAGTGAAGCGGGGAACGCCAGGGGACCCCTCCACTTT
cdr3_aa: CASSEAGNARGPLHF

clone_size: few
j_call: TRBJ2-7
v_call: TRBV2
d_call: TRBD1
cdr3_nt: TGTGCCAGCGGTCTCCGGCAGGGGGCCTACGAGCAGTACTTC
cdr3_aa: CASGLRQGAYEQYF